This T cell receptor beta chain originates from a study of T cell responses to AZD1222 COVID-19 vaccine. The CDR3 loop spans 15 amino acids. Germline-derived CDR1 and CDR2 are SNHLY and FYNNEI. The V segment lost 11 bases and the J segment 1 base; nucleotides outside the gene matches: 13. The data were produced by immunoSEQ multiplex PCR, yet TCRdb's version contains in-frame clones alone and is incomplete. The sample gives some 67,000 clones, about 80% of which show up once; 5.5% to 8% is in the top ten. Here the sequenced sample was peripheral blood, taken 28 days after the second AZD1222 dose. The chain employs TRBV2 and TRBJ2-5, with TRBD1 matching over 7 bases. The origin of this receptor is an adult who received the AZD1222 COVID-19 vaccine. As DNA, the CDR3 is TGTGCCTTACTTACGAGGGCAGGGGGCCAAGAGACCCAGTACTTC. Translated, it gives CALLTRAGGQETQYF.